Listed below are T cell receptor beta chains from one sample, sequenced in a study of cytomegalovirus exposure and HLA in healthy donors. TCRdb's table, derived via immunoSEQ multiplex PCR, lists solely in-frame clones and lacks some. The sample shows about 120,000 clones, 81% of them seen only once. Sample: PBMCs. These receptors came from a woman aged 40 to 50 in good health and CMV-seronegative. Both conserved end residues are trimmed from each CDR3. Each record gives: V gene, J gene, CDR3 protein.

v_gene: TRBV9; j_gene: TRBJ2-3; CDR3aa: ASSVEEEREGPSWDTQY
v_gene: TRBV4-1; j_gene: TRBJ2-5; CDR3aa: ASSPNLQGQETQY
v_gene: TRBV29-1; j_gene: TRBJ1-2; CDR3aa: SGGDLRGYT
v_gene: TRBV18; j_gene: TRBJ2-1; CDR3aa: ASSIGLAGDNEQF
v_gene: TRBV28; j_gene: TRBJ1-5; CDR3aa: ASSSGLLANQPQH
v_gene: TRBV5-1; j_gene: TRBJ2-7; CDR3aa: ASSLARTSGSYEQY
v_gene: TRBV9; j_gene: TRBJ2-1; CDR3aa: ASSVDKGGDSYNEQF
v_gene: TRBV28; j_gene: TRBJ1-1; CDR3aa: ASSLSPNPPSTEAF
v_gene: TRBV11-3; j_gene: TRBJ1-5; CDR3aa: ASSSPRAHQPQH
v_gene: TRBV5-1; j_gene: -; CDR3aa: ASSLASASGTYEQY
v_gene: TRBV4-2; j_gene: TRBJ2-1; CDR3aa: ASSQAQGPEGLFHEQF
v_gene: TRBV15; j_gene: TRBJ1-6; CDR3aa: ATSRTQSEALH
v_gene: TRBV18; j_gene: TRBJ2-2; CDR3aa: ASSPESLHTGELF
v_gene: TRBV10-3; j_gene: TRBJ2-5; CDR3aa: AIRPAGGQETQY
v_gene: TRBV10-1; j_gene: TRBJ2-5; CDR3aa: ASSAGNQETQY
v_gene: TRBV28; j_gene: TRBJ2-3; CDR3aa: ASSFLREGLDTQY
v_gene: TRBV5-4; j_gene: TRBJ2-7; CDR3aa: ASSLGLAGANYEQY
v_gene: TRBV5-1; j_gene: TRBJ2-1; CDR3aa: ASSLGDSHNEQF
v_gene: TRBV18; j_gene: TRBJ1-3; CDR3aa: ASSPTGGPGNTIY
v_gene: TRBV28; j_gene: TRBJ2-7; CDR3aa: ASSLGGSAYEQY
v_gene: TRBV10-2; j_gene: TRBJ2-3; CDR3aa: ASSQLAVTDTQY
v_gene: TRBV5-6; j_gene: TRBJ2-1; CDR3aa: ASSQLRDNRF
v_gene: TRBV6-1; j_gene: TRBJ1-2; CDR3aa: ASITGTALYGYT
v_gene: TRBV7-3; j_gene: TRBJ2-3; CDR3aa: ASRATSGAVDTQY
v_gene: TRBV4-1; j_gene: TRBJ2-2; CDR3aa: ASSQEEIDTGELF
v_gene: TRBV5-8; j_gene: TRBJ1-5; CDR3aa: ASSGQGNQPQH
v_gene: TRBV6-6; j_gene: TRBJ2-7; CDR3aa: ASGGKGLDYEQY
v_gene: TRBV7-9; j_gene: TRBJ2-7; CDR3aa: ASSLYGDRAYEQY
v_gene: TRBV7-9; j_gene: TRBJ2-5; CDR3aa: ASSLGTGDQETQY
v_gene: TRBV19; j_gene: TRBJ1-2; CDR3aa: ASSTIGTGALYGYT
v_gene: TRBV6-4; j_gene: TRBJ2-3; CDR3aa: ASSDRGTQY
v_gene: TRBV27; j_gene: TRBJ2-2; CDR3aa: ASSSQGTGELF
v_gene: TRBV15; j_gene: TRBJ2-5; CDR3aa: ATSRGRGGQGETQY
v_gene: TRBV5-1; j_gene: TRBJ2-7; CDR3aa: ASSLGGTGFSYEQY
v_gene: TRBV5-1; j_gene: TRBJ1-4; CDR3aa: ASSFRSNEKLF
v_gene: TRBV18; j_gene: TRBJ1-1; CDR3aa: ASSTTTRDTEAF
v_gene: TRBV18; j_gene: TRBJ2-1; CDR3aa: ASSPRVAGGPRSYNEQF
v_gene: TRBV28; j_gene: TRBJ2-3; CDR3aa: ASSPPTHPTDTQY
v_gene: TRBV5-1; j_gene: TRBJ2-2; CDR3aa: ASSLVQGARELF
v_gene: TRBV5-1; j_gene: TRBJ2-7; CDR3aa: ASSFTLSDTVYEQY
v_gene: TRBV5-4; j_gene: TRBJ2-7; CDR3aa: ASSLVSSYEQY
v_gene: TRBV6-5; j_gene: TRBJ1-5; CDR3aa: ASRQGAQGQPQH
v_gene: TRBV14; j_gene: TRBJ1-3; CDR3aa: ASSGLNSGNTIY
v_gene: TRBV28; j_gene: TRBJ1-5; CDR3aa: ASHSFGVQPQH
v_gene: TRBV19; j_gene: TRBJ2-4; CDR3aa: ASSMTGGNIQY
v_gene: TRBV6-1; j_gene: TRBJ1-4; CDR3aa: ASSEHRTTNEKLF
v_gene: TRBV19; j_gene: TRBJ1-1; CDR3aa: ASKDQQGLRTEAF
v_gene: TRBV5-1; j_gene: TRBJ1-2; CDR3aa: ASGPKGQGTSGYT
v_gene: TRBV12-5; j_gene: TRBJ2-1; CDR3aa: ASGLGQAYNEQF
v_gene: TRBV2; j_gene: TRBJ1-6; CDR3aa: ASSDNSYNSPLH
v_gene: TRBV19; j_gene: TRBJ1-2; CDR3aa: ASSFAGDYGYT
v_gene: TRBV7-8; j_gene: TRBJ2-7; CDR3aa: ASSPVPGQGEQY
v_gene: TRBV7-2; j_gene: TRBJ1-1; CDR3aa: ASSFDTGRNTEAF
v_gene: TRBV4-1; j_gene: TRBJ2-6; CDR3aa: ASSQLDRGERGANVLT
v_gene: TRBV6-6; j_gene: TRBJ1-1; CDR3aa: ASSPGGSLRNTEAF